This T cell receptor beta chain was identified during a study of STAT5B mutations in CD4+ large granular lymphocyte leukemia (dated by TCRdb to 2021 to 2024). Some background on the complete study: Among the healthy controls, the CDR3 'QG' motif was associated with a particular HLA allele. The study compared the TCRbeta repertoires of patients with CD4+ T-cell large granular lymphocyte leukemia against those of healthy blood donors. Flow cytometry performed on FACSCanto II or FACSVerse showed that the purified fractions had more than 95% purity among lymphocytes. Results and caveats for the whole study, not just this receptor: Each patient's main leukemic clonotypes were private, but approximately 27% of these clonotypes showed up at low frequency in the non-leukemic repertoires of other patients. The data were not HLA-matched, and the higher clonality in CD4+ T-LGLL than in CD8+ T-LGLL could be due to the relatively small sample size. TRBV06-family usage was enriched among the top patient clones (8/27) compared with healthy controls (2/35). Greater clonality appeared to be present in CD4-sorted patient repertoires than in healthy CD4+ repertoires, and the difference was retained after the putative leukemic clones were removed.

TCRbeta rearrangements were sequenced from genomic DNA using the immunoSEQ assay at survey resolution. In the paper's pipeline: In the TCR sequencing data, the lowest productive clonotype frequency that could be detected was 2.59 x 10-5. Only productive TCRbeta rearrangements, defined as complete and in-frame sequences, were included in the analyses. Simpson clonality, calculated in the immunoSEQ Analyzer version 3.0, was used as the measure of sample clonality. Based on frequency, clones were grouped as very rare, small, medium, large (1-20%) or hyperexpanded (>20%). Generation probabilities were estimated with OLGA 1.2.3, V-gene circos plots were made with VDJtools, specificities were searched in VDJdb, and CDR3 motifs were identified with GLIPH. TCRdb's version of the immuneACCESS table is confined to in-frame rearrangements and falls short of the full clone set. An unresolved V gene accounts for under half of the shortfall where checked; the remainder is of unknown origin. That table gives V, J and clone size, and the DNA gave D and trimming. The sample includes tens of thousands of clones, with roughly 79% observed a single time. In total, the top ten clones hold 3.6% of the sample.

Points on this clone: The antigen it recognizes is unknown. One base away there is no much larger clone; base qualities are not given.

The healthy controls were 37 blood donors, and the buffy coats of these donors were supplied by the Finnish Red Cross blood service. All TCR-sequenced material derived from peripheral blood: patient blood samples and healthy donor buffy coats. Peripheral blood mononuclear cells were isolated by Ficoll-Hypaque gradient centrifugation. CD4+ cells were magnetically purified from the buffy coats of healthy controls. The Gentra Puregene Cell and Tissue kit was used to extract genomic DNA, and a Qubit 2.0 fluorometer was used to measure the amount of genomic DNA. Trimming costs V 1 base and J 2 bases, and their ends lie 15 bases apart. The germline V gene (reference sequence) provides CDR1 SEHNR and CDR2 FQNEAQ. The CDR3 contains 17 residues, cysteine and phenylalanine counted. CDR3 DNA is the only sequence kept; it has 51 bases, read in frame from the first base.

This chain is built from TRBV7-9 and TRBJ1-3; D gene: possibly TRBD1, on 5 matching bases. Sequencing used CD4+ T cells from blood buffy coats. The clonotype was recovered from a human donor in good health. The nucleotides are TGTGCCAGCAGCTTAGACGGGACTGACTTCACTGGAAACACCATATATTTT. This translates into CASSLDGTDFTGNTIYF.